This is a list of T cell receptor beta chains from one sample in a study of neurological immune-mediated disorders. TCRdb redid the calling of the 5' RACE reads with MiXCR, one entry per CDR3 protein. The table includes fewer than 35,000 distinct CDR3 sequences, roughly a sixth detected once. Sequenced sample: CD4+ T cells from blood. The source of these receptors is a female donor with HTLV-1-associated myelopathy (HAM/TSP). The CDR3 runs from the conserved cysteine through the conserved F or W. D genes are given only for firm matches. Clone size is given for some rows only: seen once, a few or many times, or a class if the clone is expanded.

TRBV9	TRBJ2-1	many	NA	CASSVDRAGTDEQFF	TGTGCCAGCAGCGTAGACCGAGCGGGTACGGATGAGCAGTTCTTC
TRBV5-1	TRBJ1-5	many	NA	CASSLGGVGNQPQHF	TGCGCCAGCAGCTTGGGCGGTGTTGGCAATCAGCCCCAGCATTTT
TRBV27	TRBJ2-3	many	NA	CASSFHGRPDTQYF	TGTGCCAGCAGTTTCCACGGGAGACCAGATACGCAGTATTTT
TRBV7-7	TRBJ2-5	many	NA	CASSLEGLVGTQYF	TGTGCTAGCAGCTTAGAGGGGCTAGTCGGGACCCAGTACTTC
TRBV11-3	TRBJ2-2	many	NA	CASSPRRGRGQTGSATGELFF	TGTGCCAGCAGCCCCCGCCGGGGTCGGGGACAAACAGGGTCGGCGACCGGGGAGCTGTTTTTT
TRBV5-1	TRBJ2-2	many	TRBD2	CASSAAGVLLTGELFF	TGCGCCAGCAGCGCGGCGGGAGTTTTGTTAACCGGGGAGCTGTTTTTT
TRBV12-3/TRBV12-4	TRBJ2-3	many	TRBD2	CASSSPIQGGRTDTQYF	TGTGCCAGCAGTTCCCCAATCCAGGGCGGGAGGACAGATACGCAGTATTTT
TRBV6-5	TRBJ1-1	many	NA	CASSSIRVNTEAFF	TGTGCCAGCAGTTCGATCAGGGTGAACACTGAAGCTTTCTTT
TRBV11-2	TRBJ1-2	NA	NA	CASSLDTDGGYGYTF	TGTGCCAGCAGCTTAGATACGGACGGCGGGTATGGCTACACATTC
TRBV20-1	TRBJ2-5	many	NA	CSAGRLVETQYF	TGCAGTGCTGGGCGGCTGGTGGAGACCCAGTACTTC
TRBV5-1	TRBJ2-3	many	NA	CASSLVTRFTDTQYF	TGCGCCAGCAGCTTGGTGACGAGGTTCACAGATACGCAGTATTTT
TRBV6-2/TRBV6-3	TRBJ2-2	many	NA	CASSKLAENTGELFF	TGTGCCAGCAGTAAACTAGCTGAGAACACCGGGGAGCTGTTTTTT
TRBV6-2/TRBV6-3	TRBJ2-5	many	NA	CASSYVSAGETQYF	TGTGCCAGCAGTTATGTAAGCGCCGGGGAGACCCAGTACTTC
TRBV20-1	TRBJ2-7	many	TRBD1	CSATLQGPSYEQYF	TGCAGTGCTACGTTACAGGGGCCCTCCTACGAGCAGTACTTC
TRBV5-1	TRBJ2-5	many	TRBD1	CASSLGQGATITQETQYF	TGCGCCAGCAGCTTGGGACAGGGGGCCACAATAACCCAAGAGACCCAGTACTTC
TRBV7-8	TRBJ2-5	many	NA	CASTFLVGIQETQYF	TGTGCCAGCACCTTTCTGGTGGGAATCCAAGAGACCCAGTACTTC
TRBV28	TRBJ2-1	many	TRBD2	CASSLPTSPQFF	TGTGCCAGCAGTCTCCCGACTAGCCCACAGTTCTTC
TRBV2	TRBJ2-2	many	NA	CASSEGGAANTGELFF	TGTGCCAGCAGTGAAGGTGGGGCCGCGAACACCGGGGAGCTGTTTTTT
TRBV6-5	TRBJ1-2	many	TRBD1	CASNTGRGNYGYTF	TGTGCCAGCAACACAGGCAGGGGGAACTATGGCTACACCTTC
TRBV20-1	TRBJ2-3	many	TRBD2	CSARGASGSSTDTQYF	TGCAGTGCTAGGGGGGCTAGCGGGAGTAGCACAGATACGCAGTATTTT
TRBV28	TRBJ2-1	many	TRBD2	CASRLIAGGHYNEQFF	TGTGCCAGCAGGCTAATAGCGGGGGGGCACTACAATGAGCAGTTCTTC
TRBV20-1	TRBJ1-6	many	NA	CSARDRKTPLHF	TGCAGTGCTAGAGATCGCAAGACACCCCTCCACTTT
TRBV12-3/TRBV12-4	TRBJ1-1	many	NA	CASSFQLGHTEAFF	TGTGCCAGCAGTTTTCAGTTGGGTCACACTGAAGCTTTCTTT
TRBV7-2	TRBJ2-5	many	NA	CASSYRGLAGKQETQYF	TGTGCCAGCAGCTACAGGGGGCTAGCGGGGAAACAAGAGACCCAGTACTTC
TRBV3-1	TRBJ2-5	many	NA	CASSQILSGQHRETQYF	TGTGCCAGCAGCCAAATCCTCTCGGGGCAGCATAGGGAGACCCAGTACTTC
TRBV5-1	TRBJ1-2	many	TRBD1	CASSEQGANYGYTF	TGCGCCAGCAGCGAACAGGGGGCTAACTATGGCTACACCTTC
TRBV24-1	TRBJ2-1	many	TRBD2	CATSSSPGLAGGVTLDEQFF	TGTGCCACCAGCTCTAGCCCGGGACTAGCGGGGGGAGTAACACTCGATGAGCAGTTCTTC